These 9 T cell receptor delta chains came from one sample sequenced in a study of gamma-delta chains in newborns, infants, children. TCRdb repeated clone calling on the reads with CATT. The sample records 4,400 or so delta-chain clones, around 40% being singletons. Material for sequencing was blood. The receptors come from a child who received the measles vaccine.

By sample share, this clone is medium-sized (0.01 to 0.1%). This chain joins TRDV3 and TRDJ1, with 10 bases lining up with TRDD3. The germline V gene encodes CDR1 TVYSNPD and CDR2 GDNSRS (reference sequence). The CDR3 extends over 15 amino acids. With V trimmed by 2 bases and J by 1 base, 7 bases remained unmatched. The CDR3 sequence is CAFCWGITLTDKLIF. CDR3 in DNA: TGTGCCTTTTGCTGGGGGATAACTCTCACCGATAAACTCATCTTT.

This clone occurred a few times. Here the CDR3 DNA reads TGTGCTCTTGGGGGTTTCCCTCACCTAGGATGGGGGATACTAGTCACGGATAAACTCATCTTT. It codes for CALGGFPHLGWGILVTDKLIF. This chain joins TRDV1 and TRDJ1; 10 bases line up with TRDD3. The CDR3 contains 21 residues. Germline V gene sequence: CDR1 TSWWSYY, CDR2 QGS. V shed 4 bases, J shed 5 bases, and the junction held 25 bases outside the gene matches.

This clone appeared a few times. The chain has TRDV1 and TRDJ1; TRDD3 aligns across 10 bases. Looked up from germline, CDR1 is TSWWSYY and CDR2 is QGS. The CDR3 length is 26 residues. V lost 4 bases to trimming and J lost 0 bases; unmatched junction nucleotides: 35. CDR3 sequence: CALGAAFRAYWGMGAWKVEYTDKLIF. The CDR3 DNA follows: TGTGCTCTTGGGGCCGCGTTCCGAGCGTACTGGGGGATGGGTGCCTGGAAAGTGGAATACACCGATAAACTCATCTTT.

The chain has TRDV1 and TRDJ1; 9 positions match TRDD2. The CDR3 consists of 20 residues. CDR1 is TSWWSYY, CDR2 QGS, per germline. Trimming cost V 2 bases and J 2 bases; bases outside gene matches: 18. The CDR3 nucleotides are TGTGCTCTTGGGGAATCACCGAGCCTTCCTACAACCCGTACAACCGATAAACTCATCTTT. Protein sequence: CALGESPSLPTTRTTDKLIF.

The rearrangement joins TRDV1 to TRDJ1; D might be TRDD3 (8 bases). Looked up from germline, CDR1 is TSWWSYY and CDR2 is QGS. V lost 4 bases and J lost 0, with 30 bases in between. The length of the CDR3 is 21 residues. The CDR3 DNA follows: TGTGCTCTTGGGGCCCCCTTCCTCCAAACTGGGGGGAGTCTGTACACCGATAAACTCATCTTT. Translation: CALGAPFLQTGGSLYTDKLIF.

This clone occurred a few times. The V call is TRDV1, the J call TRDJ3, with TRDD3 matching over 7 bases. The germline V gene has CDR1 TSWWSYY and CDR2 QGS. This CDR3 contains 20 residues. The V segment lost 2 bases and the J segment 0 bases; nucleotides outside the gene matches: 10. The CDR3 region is CALGEGNWGLGSWDTRQMFF. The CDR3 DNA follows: TGTGCTCTTGGGGAAGGAAACTGGGGACTAGGCTCCTGGGACACCCGACAGATGTTTTTC.

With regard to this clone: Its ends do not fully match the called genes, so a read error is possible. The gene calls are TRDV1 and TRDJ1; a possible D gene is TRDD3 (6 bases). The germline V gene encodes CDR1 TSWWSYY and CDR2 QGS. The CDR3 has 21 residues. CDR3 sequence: CSGELPYPYWLGYGYTDKLIF. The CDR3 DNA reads TGCTCTGGGGAACTGCCCTACCCTTACTGGCTGGGGTACGGGTACACCGATAAACTCATCTTT.

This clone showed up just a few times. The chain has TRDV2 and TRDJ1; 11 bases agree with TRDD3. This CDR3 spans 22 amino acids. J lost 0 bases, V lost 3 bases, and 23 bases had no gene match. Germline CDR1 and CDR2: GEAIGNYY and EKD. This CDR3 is CACDSLRLGDTGYLKYTDKLIF. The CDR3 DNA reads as TGTGCCTGTGACTCACTGCGTCTGGGGGATACTGGGTATTTAAAGTACACCGATAAACTCATCTTT.

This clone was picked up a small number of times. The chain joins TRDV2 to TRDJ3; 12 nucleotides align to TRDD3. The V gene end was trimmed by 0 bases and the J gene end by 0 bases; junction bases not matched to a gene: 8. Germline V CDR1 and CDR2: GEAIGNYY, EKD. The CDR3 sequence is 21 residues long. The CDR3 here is CACDTVDWGIPRSWDTRQMFF. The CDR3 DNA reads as TGTGCCTGTGACACCGTGGACTGGGGGATACCCCGCTCCTGGGACACCCGACAGATGTTTTTC.